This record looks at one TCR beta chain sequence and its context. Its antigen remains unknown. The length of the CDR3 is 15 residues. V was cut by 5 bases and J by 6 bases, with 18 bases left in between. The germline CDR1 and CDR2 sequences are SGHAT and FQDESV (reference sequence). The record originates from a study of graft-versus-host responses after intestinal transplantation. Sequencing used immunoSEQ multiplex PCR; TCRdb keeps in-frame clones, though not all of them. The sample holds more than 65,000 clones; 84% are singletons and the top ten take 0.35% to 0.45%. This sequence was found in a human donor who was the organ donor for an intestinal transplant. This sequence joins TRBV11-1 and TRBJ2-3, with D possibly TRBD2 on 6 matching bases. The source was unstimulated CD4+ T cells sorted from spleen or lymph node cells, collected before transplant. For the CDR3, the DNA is TGTGCCAGCAGCCCCGGGGGATGGGGCGTGGATACGCAGTATTTT. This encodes CASSPGGWGVDTQYF.